This TCR beta chain was captured by sequencing in a study of T cell responses to AZD1222 COVID-19 vaccine. Sequenced by immunoSEQ multiplex PCR; TCRdb stores in-frame clones only, minus some. The table includes about 150,000 clones, 80% to 90% detected once. With 1 base removed from V and 9 bases from J, the gap between germline ends came to 10 bases. This CDR3 has 12 residues. The germline CDR1 and CDR2 sequences are SGHDN and FVKESK. Sample: peripheral blood, taken on day 0 of AZD1222 vaccination. This sequence joins TRBV14 and TRBJ2-7, with unresolved D. This sequence originates from an adult in good health. CDR3 in amino acids: CASSQVDVVQYF. For the CDR3, the DNA is TGTGCCAGCAGCCAAGTCGACGTTGTGCAGTACTTC.